These 16 T cell receptor beta chains were all obtained from the same sample, sequenced in a study of blood T cell repertoires in COVID-19. Some clones are missing from TCRdb's copy, which holds only in-frame ones; the method was immunoSEQ multiplex PCR. The sample contains about 240,000 clones, around 88% of which appear only once. The material sequenced was PBMCs or T cells enriched from blood (not recorded which). These receptors were taken from a woman aged 30 to 39 who had recovered from COVID-19.

The genes are TRBV28 and TRBJ2-3, with D hard to call. CDR3 length: 14 amino acids. Germline lookup yields CDR1 MDHEN and CDR2 SYDVKM. The V gene lost 7 bases and the J gene lost 6 bases, with 17 bases spanning the gap. This CDR3 is CASTTKAGGDTQYF. CDR3 in DNA: TGTGCCAGCACCACTAAGGCCGGTGGGGATACGCAGTATTTT.

The V gene is TRBV5-4, the J gene TRBJ1-1; the D gene is possibly TRBD1 (5 bases). The CDR3 contains 13 residues. Trimming shortened V by 5 bases and J by 1 base, and 9 bases separated the two germline ends. CDR1 is SGHNT and CDR2 is YYREEE in the germline V gene (reference sequence). CDR3 protein: CASRPQGNTEAFF. The CDR3, as DNA: TGTGCCAGCAGGCCGCAGGGGAACACTGAAGCTTTCTTT. The full variable domain, completed using reference TRBV5-4 and TRBJ1-1, is ETGVTQSPTHLIKTRGQQVTLRCSSQSGHNTVSWYQQALGQGPQFIFQYYREEENGRGNFPPRFSGLQFPNYSSELNVNALELDDSALYLCASRPQGNTEAFFGQGTRLTVV.

The V and J genes are TRBV5-1 and TRBJ2-1; D is possibly TRBD2 (5 bases). CDR3 length: 14 residues. Germline loops: CDR1 SGHRS, CDR2 YFSETQ. V lost 3 bases and J lost 8, with 15 bases in between. This CDR3 reads CASSWGGGSHEQFF. The CDR3, as DNA: TGCGCCAGCAGCTGGGGTGGAGGTAGCCATGAGCAGTTCTTC.

At least ten counts were recorded for this clone. The chain couples TRBV6-4 to TRBJ2-1; 7 nucleotides line up with TRBD2. Germline V gene sequence: CDR1 MRHNA, CDR2 SNTAGT. The CDR3 is made up of 15 amino acids. V trimming: 5 bases; J trimming: 0 bases; junction bases outside the gene matches: 4. The CDR3 sequence: CASSRTRSSYNEQFF. The CDR3 coding sequence is TGTGCCAGCAGTCGGACTAGAAGCTCCTACAATGAGCAGTTCTTC.

This rearrangement joins TRBV20-1 to TRBJ1-2; TRBD1 agrees at 9 bases. The germline V gene encodes CDR1 DFQATT and CDR2 SNEGSKA (reference sequence). Trimming cost V 5 bases and J 13 bases; bases outside gene matches: 5. The CDR3 is 10 amino acids. CDR3 sequence: CSAGDRAITF. For the CDR3, the DNA is TGCAGTGCTGGGGACAGGGCAATCACCTTC.

DNA of the CDR3: TGTGCCAGCGCCATAAGGGTGGCGGGCACTGAAGCTTTCTTT. It specifies CASAIRVAGTEAFF. The rearrangement links TRBV6-5 to TRBJ1-1; D is ambiguous. Looked up from germline, CDR1 is MNHEY and CDR2 is SVGAGI. The CDR3 extends over 14 amino acids. Deletions cut 8 bases from V and 4 bases from J, with 17 bases between.

This chain uses TRBV5-1 with TRBJ2-5, with D perhaps matching TRBD2 (5 bases). There are 14 residues in the CDR3. The germline gives CDR1 SGHRS, CDR2 YFSETQ. Deletions cut 4 bases from V and 5 bases from J, with 15 bases between. The CDR3 region has the DNA TGCGCCAGCAGCCCAGGACGAGCGGAGGAGACCCAGTACTTC. As protein: CASSPGRAEETQYF.

V and J are TRBV6-5 and TRBJ2-7; D is undetermined. V dropped 5 bases and J dropped 0 bases, with 8 bases sitting between them. The CDR3 spans 13 residues. Per germline, CDR1 MNHEY and CDR2 SVGAGI. The DNA for the CDR3 is TGTGCCAGCAGTCAACGTAGCTCCTACGAGCAGTACTTC. This encodes CASSQRSSYEQYF.

This clone was counted only a few times. The V and J genes are TRBV4-3 and TRBJ1-1, with 7 bases lining up with TRBD1. Germline V gene sequence: CDR1 LGHNA, CDR2 YSLEER. The length of the CDR3 is 17 residues. Trimming at V came to 0 bases and at J to 6 bases, leaving 13 bases not matched to a gene. CDR3 amino acids: CASSQEIVVTGISEAFF. CDR3 DNA sequence: TGCGCCAGCAGCCAAGAAATAGTGGTGACAGGGATTTCTGAAGCTTTCTTT.

This chain uses TRBV4-3 with TRBJ1-5; D unresolved. This CDR3 has 14 amino acids. V lost 1 base and J lost 1, with 5 bases in between. Germline V CDR1 and CDR2: LGHNA, YSLEER. CDR3 amino acids: CASSQGLSNQPQHF. The CDR3 bases are TGCGCCAGCAGCCAAGGTCTCAGCAATCAGCCCCAGCATTTT.

The chain uses TRBV18 and TRBJ1-3, with D unresolved. The CDR3 consists of 15 residues. Per the germline V gene, CDR1 is KGHSH and CDR2 is LQKENI. Between the trimmed V and J ends, which lost 2 bases and 4 bases, there was a span of 12 bases. The chain's CDR3 is CASSPFPGEGNTIYF. CDR3 bases: TGTGCCAGCTCACCATTCCCGGGAGAAGGAAACACCATATATTTT. Drawing the rest from reference TRBV18 and TRBJ1-3, the complete variable domain is NAGVMQNPRHLVRRRGQEARLRCSPMKGHSHVYWYRQLPEEGLKFMVYLQKENIIDESGMPKERFSAEFPKEGPSILRIQQVVRGDSAAYFCASSPFPGEGNTIYFGEGSWLTVV.

This chain connects TRBV19 to TRBJ2-1; weak D call: TRBD2 (6 bases). Trimming shortened V by 10 bases and J by 8 bases, and 21 bases separated the two germline ends. CDR3 length equals 14 residues. Germline V gives CDR1 LNHDA, CDR2 SQIVND (reference sequence). The DNA of the CDR3 is TGTGCCACGGATGGGGGAGGTGCCGCCGATGAGCAGTTCTTC. It translates to CATDGGGAADEQFF.

This chain connects TRBV7-6 to TRBJ1-1; TRBD1 aligns across 7 bases. The germline gives CDR1 SGHVS, CDR2 FNYEAQ. This CDR3 has 14 residues. V lost 3 bases and J lost 3; bases outside the gene matches: 4. This chain's CDR3 is CASSFQQGYTEAFF. CDR3 bases: TGTGCCAGCAGCTTCCAACAGGGGTACACTGAAGCTTTCTTT.

The gene calls are TRBV27 and TRBJ2-7; D is unresolved. Germline V CDR1 and CDR2: MNHEY, SMNVEV (reference sequence). V lost 2 bases and J lost 0, with 11 bases in between. The CDR3 contains 15 residues. DNA of the CDR3: TGTGCCAGCAGTTTAAGTTACTCCCTCTCCTACGAGCAGTACTTC. It yields the protein CASSLSYSLSYEQYF.

The chain carries TRBV10-2 and TRBJ2-7; 7 nucleotides align to TRBD1. With V trimmed by 7 bases and J by 0 bases, 6 bases remained unmatched. CDR1 WSHSY and CDR2 SAAADI come from the germline V gene. The CDR3 consists of 14 residues. The chain's CDR3 is CASKRWDSSYEQYF. The CDR3 DNA follows: TGCGCCAGCAAAAGGTGGGACAGCTCCTACGAGCAGTACTTC.

V and J are TRBV19 and TRBJ2-1; 7 bases are a match to TRBD1. The CDR3 contains 16 residues. Per germline, CDR1 LNHDA and CDR2 SQIVND (reference sequence). After removal of 0 bases from V and 4 bases from J, the junction contained 6 bases not matched to a gene. The CDR3 reads CASSIDHRGVYNEQFF. The DNA of the CDR3 is TGTGCCAGTAGTATAGATCACAGGGGCGTATACAATGAGCAGTTCTTC.